These T cell receptor beta chains were read from a single sample in a study of T cell responses to AZD1222 COVID-19 vaccine. TCRdb's table, derived via immunoSEQ multiplex PCR, lists solely in-frame clones and lacks some. The data hold roughly 120,000 clones, with 88% observed a single time. Sequenced material: peripheral blood, taken on day 0 of AZD1222 vaccination. These receptors were obtained from an adult in good health. The CDR3 runs from the conserved cysteine through the conserved F or W. Only some rows state a clone size, as once, few, many or a class for expanded clones.

>TRBV7-2|.
CASSSLQGHYGYTF
>TRBV5-8|.
CASRRQGAAEAFF
>TRBV5-1|.
CASSLQGGTNEKLFF
>TRBV10-2|once
CASSQDRAGEQYF
>TRBV6-6|.
CASSYSIGGDLHF
>TRBV6-5|.
CASRPAGGLYEQYF
>TRBV29-1|.
CSVGQGQGFYGYTF
>TRBV12-3/TRBV12-4|.
CASSLDPTDTQYF
>TRBV19|.
CASNPTGSGNQPQHF
>TRBV9|.
CASSRIQGYTF
>TRBV5-1|once
CASSLVWTGDDEQYF
>TRBV4-2|.
CASSQEGTSAVNEQFF
>TRBV29-1|.
CSVIRGTEAFF
>TRBV2|.
CASSELAGGSQYF
>TRBV19|.
CASSTPGGSDQPQHF
>TRBV7-7|.
CASSQGLDPTDTQYF
>TRBV7-9|.
CASSPSGLAGGAQFF
>TRBV3-1/TRBV3-2|.
CASSHRQGKETQYF
>TRBV5-6|.
CASSDPGARTDTQYF
>TRBV5-1|.
CASSLGTGNYGYTF
>TRBV11-3|.
CASSPGIGDTQYF
>TRBV7-9|.
CASSAGTGYNSPLHF
>TRBV7-9|.
CASSSPGGGTRGELFF
>TRBV19|.
CASSIRRETQYF
>TRBV14|.
CASSQDEGAAAGYGYTF
>TRBV27|.
CASRDLAFF
>TRBV19|.
CASSAGQARETQYF
>TRBV3-1/TRBV3-2|.
CASSPSGQGGGYTF
>TRBV11-2|.
CASSLAQGRTDTQYF
>TRBV6-2/TRBV6-3|.
CASSYWGLAGGPQDTQYF
>TRBV12-3/TRBV12-4|.
CASSFEPYLGYTF
>TRBV3-1/TRBV3-2|once
CASSRRPLVHEQYF
>TRBV28|.
CASSLRLRHPYGYTF
>TRBV5-4|.
CASSLVGGSNYEQYF
>TRBV10-1|.
CASVPGPF
>TRBV2|.
CASSEGRTPRNSPLHF
>TRBV9|.
CASSESGQGLEQYF
>TRBV4-3|.
CASSGGGGWGLNSPLHF
>TRBV2|.
CASRVRTAQETQYF
>TRBV6-2/TRBV6-3|.
CASSYDGNTGELFF
>TRBV5-8|.
CASSLSGGGGYTF
>TRBV10-3|.
CATFPGQVSYEQYF
>TRBV5-6|many
CASSPPSGGPSEQFF
>TRBV7-2|.
CASSPQGSGNTIYF
>TRBV19|.
CASREDGGITEAFF